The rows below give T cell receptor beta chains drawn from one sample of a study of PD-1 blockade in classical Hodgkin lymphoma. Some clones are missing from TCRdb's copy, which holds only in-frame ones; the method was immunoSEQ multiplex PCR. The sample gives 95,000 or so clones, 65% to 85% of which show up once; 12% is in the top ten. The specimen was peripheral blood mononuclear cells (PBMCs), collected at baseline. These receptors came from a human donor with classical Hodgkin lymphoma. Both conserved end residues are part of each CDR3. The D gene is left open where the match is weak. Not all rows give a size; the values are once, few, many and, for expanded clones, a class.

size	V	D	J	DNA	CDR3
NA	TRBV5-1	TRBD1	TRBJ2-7	TGCGCCAGCAGCTATCGGGACAGGGCCTACGAGCAGTACTTC	CASSYRDRAYEQYF
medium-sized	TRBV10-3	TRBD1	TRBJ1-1	TGTGCCATCCAGAGGGGGCTCGAGAACACTGAAGCTTTCTTT	CAIQRGLENTEAFF
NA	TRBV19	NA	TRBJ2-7	TGTGCCAGTAGCCGCCAGCGGTCGAGCTACGAGCAGTACTTC	CASSRQRSSYEQYF
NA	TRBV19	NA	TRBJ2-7	TGTGCCAGTAGTATAACAGTCGGAGGGGAGCAGTACTTC	CASSITVGGEQYF
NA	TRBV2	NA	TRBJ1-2	TGTGCCAGCAGTGAAAGTCGGGATCGGGGCTACACCTTC	CASSESRDRGYTF
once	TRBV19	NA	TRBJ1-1	TGTGCCAGTATTTGGGCTACTGAAGCTTTCTTT	CASIWATEAFF
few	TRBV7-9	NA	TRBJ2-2	TGTGCCAGCAGCTTAGTCGGCAGGGTCACCGGGGAGCTGTTTTTT	CASSLVGRVTGELFF
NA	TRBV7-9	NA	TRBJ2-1	TGTGCCAGCAGCCGCCCAGGGGGGGTCAATGAGCAGTTCTTC	CASSRPGGVNEQFF
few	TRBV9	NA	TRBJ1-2	TGTGCCAGCAGCGCCGCGGCCTGGGGCTACACCTTC	CASSAAAWGYTF
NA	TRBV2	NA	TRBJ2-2	TGTGCCAGCAGTACGGGCCAGTGGGAGCTGTTTTTT	CASSTGQWELFF
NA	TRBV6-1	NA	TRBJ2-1	TGTGCCAGCAGACACCTACCAGACAATGAGCAGTTCTTC	CASRHLPDNEQFF
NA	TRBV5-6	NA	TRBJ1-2	TGTGCCAGCAGCTTTCTACCTAACCCCGGGGAGGGTGGCTACACCTTC	CASSFLPNPGEGGYTF
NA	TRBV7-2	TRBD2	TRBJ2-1	TGTGCCAGCAGCTCGCGCGAGACTAGCGGGTACAATGAGCAGTTCTTC	CASSSRETSGYNEQFF
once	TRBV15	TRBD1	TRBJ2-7	TGTGCCACCAGCAGAACCGGGACAGGACCCTACGAGCAGTACTTC	CATSRTGTGPYEQYF
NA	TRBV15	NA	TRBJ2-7	TGTGCCACCAGCAGAGGTGGGGATTCCTACGAGCAGTACTTC	CATSRGGDSYEQYF
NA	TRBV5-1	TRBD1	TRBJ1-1	TGCGCCAGCAGCGCGAGGACAGGGGGCGGCACTGAAGCTTTCTTT	CASSARTGGGTEAFF
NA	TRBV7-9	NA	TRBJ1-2	TGTGCCAGCAGCCAGGAATGGGGAGGCTACACCTTC	CASSQEWGGYTF
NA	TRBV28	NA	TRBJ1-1	TGTGCCAGCAGTTTTTATCCGGGGATGGCTTTCTTT	CASSFYPGMAFF
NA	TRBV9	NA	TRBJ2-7	TGTGCCAGCAGCGTAGCTTCCCAGGGACAGCAGTACTTC	CASSVASQGQQYF
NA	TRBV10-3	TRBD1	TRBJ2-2	TGTGCCATCAGCGACCGGGACAGGGTTGGCGGGGAGCTGTTTTTT	CAISDRDRVGGELFF
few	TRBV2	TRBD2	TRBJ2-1	TGTGCCAGCAGTGTACTAGCGGGAATTAGTGAGCAGTTCTTC	CASSVLAGISEQFF
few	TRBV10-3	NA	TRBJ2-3	TGTGCCATCAGTGTCCCGGGAGCGGGCAACACAGATACGCAGTATTTT	CAISVPGAGNTDTQYF
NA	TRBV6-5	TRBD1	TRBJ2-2	TGTGCCAGCAGTTACTCGGCAGGGGGCGCGGTCGGGGAGCTGTTTTTT	CASSYSAGGAVGELFF
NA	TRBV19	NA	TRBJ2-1	TGTGCCAGTAGAAACAGGGTATCCTACAATGAGCAGTTCTTC	CASRNRVSYNEQFF
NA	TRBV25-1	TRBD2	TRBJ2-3	TGTGCCAGCAGTGAAAGCCCCGGGGCTAGCGGAGATACGCAGTATTTT	CASSESPGASGDTQYF
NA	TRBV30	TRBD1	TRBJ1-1	TGTGCCTGGACCAGGGGGGCTGAAGCTTTCTTT	CAWTRGAEAFF
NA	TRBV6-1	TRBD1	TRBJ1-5	TGTGCCAGCAGTACCCGGACAGGTAATCAGCCCCAGCATTTT	CASSTRTGNQPQHF
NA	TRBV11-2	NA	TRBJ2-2	TGTGCCAGCAGCTTAAGTGGGGGCACCGGGGAGCTGTTTTTT	CASSLSGGTGELFF
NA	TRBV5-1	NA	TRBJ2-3	TGCGCCAGCAGCTTGGATTCGGGGAGGGATACGCAGTATTTT	CASSLDSGRDTQYF
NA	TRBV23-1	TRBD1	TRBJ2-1	TGCGCCAGCATTGCCGCAGACAGGGGGTTTGATGAGCAGTTCTTC	CASIAADRGFDEQFF
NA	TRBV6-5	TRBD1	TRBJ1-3	TGTGCCAGCAGTCAGACAGGGTCGGGAAACACCATATATTTT	CASSQTGSGNTIYF
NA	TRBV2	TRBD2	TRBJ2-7	TGTGCCAGCATTTCGGGACTAACCTACGAGCAGTACTTC	CASISGLTYEQYF
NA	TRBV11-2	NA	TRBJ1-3	TGTGCCAGCAGCTTAGTCCTAAACACCATATATTTT	CASSLVLNTIYF
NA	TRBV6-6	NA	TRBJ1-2	TGTGCCAGCAGTTACTCCCTCGACAATGGCTACACCTTC	CASSYSLDNGYTF
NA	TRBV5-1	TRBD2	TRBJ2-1	TGCGCCAGCAGCTTAGGACTAGCGCGTAATGAGCAGTTCTTC	CASSLGLARNEQFF
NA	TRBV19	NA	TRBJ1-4	TGTGCCTCGAAGTCTGTGTACGTAAATGAAAAACTGTTTTTT	CASKSVYVNEKLFF
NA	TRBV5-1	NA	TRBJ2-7	TGCGCCAGCAGCTTCCGGACTCGAGCCTACGAGCAGTACTTC	CASSFRTRAYEQYF
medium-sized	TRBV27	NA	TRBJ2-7	TGTGCCAGCTGGGGAAACTCCTACGAGCAGTACTTC	CASWGNSYEQYF
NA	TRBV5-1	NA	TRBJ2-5	TGCGCCAGCATGATACAGGGAGAGACCCAGTACTTC	CASMIQGETQYF
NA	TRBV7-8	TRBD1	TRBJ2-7	TGTGCCAGCAGGGATCCCGGGACAGTGCCATACGAGCAGTACTTC	CASRDPGTVPYEQYF
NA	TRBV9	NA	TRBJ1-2	TGTGCCAGCAGCGTACTATCGGAGACACCCGATGGCTACACCTTC	CASSVLSETPDGYTF
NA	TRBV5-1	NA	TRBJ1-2	TGCGCCAGCAGCCACGGATGGGGGTCCCTTAACTATGGCTACACCTTC	CASSHGWGSLNYGYTF
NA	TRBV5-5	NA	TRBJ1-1	TGTGCTGTAGGGTCGGGGACTGAAGCTTTCTTT	CAVGSGTEAFF
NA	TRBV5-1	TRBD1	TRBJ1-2	TGCGCCAGCAGTCCAATAATTGGACAGGGAGAGGGCTACACCTTC	CASSPIIGQGEGYTF
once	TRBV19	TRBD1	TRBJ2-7	TGTGCCAGTAGTGAGACTGGGACAGAATTCTACGAGCAGTACTTC	CASSETGTEFYEQYF
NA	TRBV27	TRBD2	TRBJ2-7	TGTGCCAGCGCCCTAGCGGGAGCGGGCTCCTACGAGCAGTACTTC	CASALAGAGSYEQYF
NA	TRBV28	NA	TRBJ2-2	TGTGCCAGCAGTTCCCCGAGGGGGGCGAACACCGGGGAGCTGTTTTTT	CASSSPRGANTGELFF
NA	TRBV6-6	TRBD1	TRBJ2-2	TGTGCCAGCAGTTCCCCCCAGGGGGCTCGATCCGGGGAGCTGTTTTTT	CASSSPQGARSGELFF
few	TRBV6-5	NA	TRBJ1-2	TGTGCCAGCTCCGAGGGCTGGGTCTATGGCTACACCTTC	CASSEGWVYGYTF
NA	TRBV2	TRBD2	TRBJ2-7	TGTGCCAGCATTACCGGGACTAGCGGGAGTTCCTACGAGCAGTACTTC	CASITGTSGSSYEQYF